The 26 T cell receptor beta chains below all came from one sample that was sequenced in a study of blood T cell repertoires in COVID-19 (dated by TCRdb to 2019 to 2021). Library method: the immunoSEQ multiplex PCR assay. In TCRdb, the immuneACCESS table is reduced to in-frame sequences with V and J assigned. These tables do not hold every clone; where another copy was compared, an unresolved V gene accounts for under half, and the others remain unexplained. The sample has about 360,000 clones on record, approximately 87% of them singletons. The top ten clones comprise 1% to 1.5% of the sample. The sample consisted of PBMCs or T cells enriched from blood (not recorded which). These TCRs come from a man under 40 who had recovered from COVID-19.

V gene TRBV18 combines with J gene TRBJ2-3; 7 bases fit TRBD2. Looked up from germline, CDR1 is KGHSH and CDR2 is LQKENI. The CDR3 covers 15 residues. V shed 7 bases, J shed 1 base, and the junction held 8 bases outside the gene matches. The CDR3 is CASLRGLGGTDTQYF. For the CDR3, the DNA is TGTGCCAGCTTGCGGGGGTTAGGTGGCACAGATACGCAGTATTTT.

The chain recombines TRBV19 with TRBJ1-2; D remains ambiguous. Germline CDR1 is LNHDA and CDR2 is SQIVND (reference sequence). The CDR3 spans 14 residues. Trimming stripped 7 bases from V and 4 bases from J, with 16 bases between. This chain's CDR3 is CASNPRRFGYGYTF. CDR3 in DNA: TGTGCCAGTAACCCCCGCAGGTTCGGCTATGGCTACACCTTC.

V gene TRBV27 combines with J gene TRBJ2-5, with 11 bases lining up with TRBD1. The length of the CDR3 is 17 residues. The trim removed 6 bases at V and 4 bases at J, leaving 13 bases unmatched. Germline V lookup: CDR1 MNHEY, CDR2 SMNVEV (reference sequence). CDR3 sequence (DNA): TGTGCCAGCAGGCCTATCCGAGGACAGGGGGCCGGAGAGACCCAGTACTTC. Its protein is CASRPIRGQGAGETQYF.

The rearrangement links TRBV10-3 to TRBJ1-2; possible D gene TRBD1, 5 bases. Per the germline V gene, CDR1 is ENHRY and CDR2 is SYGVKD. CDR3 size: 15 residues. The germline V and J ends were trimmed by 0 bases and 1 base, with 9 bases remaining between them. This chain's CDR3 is CAISESRTLNYGYTF. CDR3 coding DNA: TGTGCCATCAGTGAGTCCCGGACACTTAACTATGGCTACACCTTC.

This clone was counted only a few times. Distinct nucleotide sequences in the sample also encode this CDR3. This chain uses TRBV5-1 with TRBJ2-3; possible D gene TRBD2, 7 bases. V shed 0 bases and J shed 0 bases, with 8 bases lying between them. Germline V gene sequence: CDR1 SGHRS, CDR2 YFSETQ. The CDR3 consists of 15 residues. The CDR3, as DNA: TGCGCCAGCAGCTTGGGCGGGGGCAGCACAGATACGCAGTATTTT. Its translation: CASSLGGGSTDTQYF.

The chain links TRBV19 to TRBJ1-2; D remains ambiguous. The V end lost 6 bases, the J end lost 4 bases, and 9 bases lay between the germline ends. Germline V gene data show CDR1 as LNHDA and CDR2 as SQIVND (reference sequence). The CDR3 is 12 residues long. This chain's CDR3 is CASSVTGYGYTF. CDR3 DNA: TGTGCCAGTAGCGTAACGGGCTATGGCTACACCTTC.

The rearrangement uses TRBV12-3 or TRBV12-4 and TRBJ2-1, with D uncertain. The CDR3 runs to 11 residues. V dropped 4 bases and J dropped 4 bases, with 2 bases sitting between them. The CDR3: CASSSYNEQFF. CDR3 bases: TGTGCCAGCAGTTCGTACAATGAGCAGTTCTTC.

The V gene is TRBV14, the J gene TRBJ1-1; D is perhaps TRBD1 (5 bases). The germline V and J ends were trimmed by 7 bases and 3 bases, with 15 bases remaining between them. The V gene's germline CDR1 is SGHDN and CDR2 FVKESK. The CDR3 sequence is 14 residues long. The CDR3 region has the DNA TGTGCCAGCACCTATAAAGGGGCGTACACTGAAGCTTTCTTT. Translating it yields CASTYKGAYTEAFF.

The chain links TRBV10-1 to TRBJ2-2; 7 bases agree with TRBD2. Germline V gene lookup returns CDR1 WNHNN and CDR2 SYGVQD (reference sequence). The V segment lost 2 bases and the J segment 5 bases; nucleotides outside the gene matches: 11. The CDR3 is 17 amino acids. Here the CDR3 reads CASSEGGWRGWTGELFF. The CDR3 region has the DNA TGCGCCAGCAGTGAGGGGGGATGGCGGGGGTGGACCGGGGAGCTGTTTTTT.

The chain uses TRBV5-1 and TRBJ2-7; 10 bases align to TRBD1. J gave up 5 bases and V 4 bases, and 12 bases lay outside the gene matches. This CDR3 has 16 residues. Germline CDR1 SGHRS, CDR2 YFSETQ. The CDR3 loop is CASSPDLTGGGHEQYF. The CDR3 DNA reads TGCGCCAGCAGCCCGGATTTGACAGGGGGCGGCCACGAGCAGTACTTC.

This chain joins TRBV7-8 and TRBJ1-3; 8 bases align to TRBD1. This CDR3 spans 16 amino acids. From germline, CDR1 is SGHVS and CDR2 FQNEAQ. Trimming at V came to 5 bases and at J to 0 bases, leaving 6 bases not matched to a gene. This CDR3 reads CASSPGTGLSGNTIYF. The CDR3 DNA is TGTGCCAGCAGCCCAGGGACAGGCCTCTCTGGAAACACCATATATTTT.

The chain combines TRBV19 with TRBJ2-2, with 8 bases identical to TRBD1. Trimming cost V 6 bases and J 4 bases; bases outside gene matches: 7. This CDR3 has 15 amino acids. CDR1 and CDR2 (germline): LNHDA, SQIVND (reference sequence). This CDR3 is CASSLAGGLTGELFF. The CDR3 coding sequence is TGTGCCAGTAGCCTAGCAGGGGGCCTCACCGGGGAGCTGTTTTTT.

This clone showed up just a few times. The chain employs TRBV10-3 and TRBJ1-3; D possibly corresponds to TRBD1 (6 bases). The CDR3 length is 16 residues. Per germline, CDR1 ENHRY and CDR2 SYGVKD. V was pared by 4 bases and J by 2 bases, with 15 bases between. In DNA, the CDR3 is TGTGCCATCAGTGCCCAAGGCGGGGGCACTGGAAACACCATATATTTT. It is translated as CAISAQGGGTGNTIYF.

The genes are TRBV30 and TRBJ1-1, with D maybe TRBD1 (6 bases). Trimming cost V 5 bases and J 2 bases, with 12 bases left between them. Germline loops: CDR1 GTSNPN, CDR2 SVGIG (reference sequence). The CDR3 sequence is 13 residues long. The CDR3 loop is CAWGGQPNTEAFF. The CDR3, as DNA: TGTGCCTGGGGGGGACAACCCAACACTGAAGCTTTCTTT. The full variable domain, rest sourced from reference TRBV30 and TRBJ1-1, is SQTIHQWPATLVQPVGSPLSLECTVEGTSNPNLYWYRQAAGRGLQLLFYSVGIGQISSEVPQNLSASRPQDRQFILSSKKLLLSDSGFYLCAWGGQPNTEAFFGQGTRLTVV.

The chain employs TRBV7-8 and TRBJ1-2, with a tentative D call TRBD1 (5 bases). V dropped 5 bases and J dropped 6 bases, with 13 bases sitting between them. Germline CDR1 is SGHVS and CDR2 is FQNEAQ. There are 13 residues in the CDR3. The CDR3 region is CASSRPGDDGYTF. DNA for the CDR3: TGTGCCAGCAGCCGCCCGGGGGACGATGGCTACACCTTC.

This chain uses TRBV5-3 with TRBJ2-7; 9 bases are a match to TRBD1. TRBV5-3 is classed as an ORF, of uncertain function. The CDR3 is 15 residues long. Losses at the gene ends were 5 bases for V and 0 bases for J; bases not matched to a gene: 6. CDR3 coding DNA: TGTGCCAGAAGGTACCGGGACAGGGACTCCTACGAGCAGTACTTC. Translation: CARRYRDRDSYEQYF.

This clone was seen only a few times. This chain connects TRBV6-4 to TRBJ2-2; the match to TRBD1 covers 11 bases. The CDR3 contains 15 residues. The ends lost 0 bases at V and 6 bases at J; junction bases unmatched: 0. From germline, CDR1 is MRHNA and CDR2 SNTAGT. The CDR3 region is CASSDSGQGAGELFF. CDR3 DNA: TGTGCCAGCAGTGACTCGGGACAGGGGGCCGGGGAGCTGTTTTTT.

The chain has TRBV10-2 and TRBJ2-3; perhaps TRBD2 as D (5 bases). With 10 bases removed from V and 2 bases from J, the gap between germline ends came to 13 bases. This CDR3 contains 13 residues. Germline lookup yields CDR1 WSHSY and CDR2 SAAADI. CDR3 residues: CATQTGNTDTQYF. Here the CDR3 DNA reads TGCGCCACCCAGACGGGGAACACAGATACGCAGTATTTT.

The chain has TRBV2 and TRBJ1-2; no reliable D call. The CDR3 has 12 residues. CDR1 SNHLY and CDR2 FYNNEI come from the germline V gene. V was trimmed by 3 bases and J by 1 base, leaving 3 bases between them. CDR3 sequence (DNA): TGTGCCAGCAGTGACTATAACTATGGCTACACCTTC. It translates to CASSDYNYGYTF.

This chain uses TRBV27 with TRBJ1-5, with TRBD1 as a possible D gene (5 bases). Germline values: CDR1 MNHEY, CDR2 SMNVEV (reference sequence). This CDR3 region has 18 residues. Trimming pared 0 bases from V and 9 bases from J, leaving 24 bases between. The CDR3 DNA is TGTGCCAGCAGTTTATCACCCGTCGGTGGAGGGGCCCTAGGGCCCCAGCATTTT. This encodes CASSLSPVGGGALGPQHF.

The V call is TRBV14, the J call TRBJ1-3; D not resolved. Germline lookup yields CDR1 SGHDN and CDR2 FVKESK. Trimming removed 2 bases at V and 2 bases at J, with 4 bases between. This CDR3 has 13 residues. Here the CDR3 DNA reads TGTGCCAGCAGCCAATCCGCTGGAAACACCATATATTTT. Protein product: CASSQSAGNTIYF.

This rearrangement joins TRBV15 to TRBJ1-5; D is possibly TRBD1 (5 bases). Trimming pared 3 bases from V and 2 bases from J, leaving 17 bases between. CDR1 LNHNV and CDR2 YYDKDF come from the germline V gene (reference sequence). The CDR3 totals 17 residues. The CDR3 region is CATSRTLGGFGNQPQHF. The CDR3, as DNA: TGTGCCACCAGCAGGACGTTGGGGGGATTTGGCAATCAGCCCCAGCATTTT.

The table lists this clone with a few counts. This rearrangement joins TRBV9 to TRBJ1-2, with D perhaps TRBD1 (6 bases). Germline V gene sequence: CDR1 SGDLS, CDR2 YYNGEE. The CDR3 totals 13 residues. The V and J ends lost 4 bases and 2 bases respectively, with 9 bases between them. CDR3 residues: CASSLGQNYGYTF. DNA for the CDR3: TGTGCCAGCAGCCTAGGACAGAACTATGGCTACACCTTC.

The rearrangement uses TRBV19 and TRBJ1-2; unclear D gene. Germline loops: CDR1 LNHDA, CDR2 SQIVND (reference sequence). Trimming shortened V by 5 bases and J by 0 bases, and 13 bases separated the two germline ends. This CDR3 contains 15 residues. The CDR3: CASSPLISANYGYTF. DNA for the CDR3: TGTGCCAGTAGTCCCCTAATATCGGCTAACTATGGCTACACCTTC. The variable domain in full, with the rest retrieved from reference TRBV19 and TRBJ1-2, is DGGITQSPKYLFRKEGQNVTLSCEQNLNHDAMYWYRQDPGQGLRLIYYSQIVNDFQKGDIAEGYSVSREKKESFPLTVTSAQKNPTAFYLCASSPLISANYGYTFGSGTRLTVV.

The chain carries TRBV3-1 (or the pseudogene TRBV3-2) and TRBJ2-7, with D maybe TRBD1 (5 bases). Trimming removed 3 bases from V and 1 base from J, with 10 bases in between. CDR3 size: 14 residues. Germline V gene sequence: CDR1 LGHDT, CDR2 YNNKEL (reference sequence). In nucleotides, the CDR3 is TGTGCCAGCAGCCATACAGGCTCGTCCTACGAGCAGTACTTC. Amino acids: CASSHTGSSYEQYF.

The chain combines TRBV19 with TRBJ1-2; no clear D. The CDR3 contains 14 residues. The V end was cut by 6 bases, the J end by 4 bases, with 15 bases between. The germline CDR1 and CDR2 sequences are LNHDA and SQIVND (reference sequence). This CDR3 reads CASRTSNTGYGYTF. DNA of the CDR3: TGTGCCAGTAGAACGAGCAACACGGGCTATGGCTACACCTTC.